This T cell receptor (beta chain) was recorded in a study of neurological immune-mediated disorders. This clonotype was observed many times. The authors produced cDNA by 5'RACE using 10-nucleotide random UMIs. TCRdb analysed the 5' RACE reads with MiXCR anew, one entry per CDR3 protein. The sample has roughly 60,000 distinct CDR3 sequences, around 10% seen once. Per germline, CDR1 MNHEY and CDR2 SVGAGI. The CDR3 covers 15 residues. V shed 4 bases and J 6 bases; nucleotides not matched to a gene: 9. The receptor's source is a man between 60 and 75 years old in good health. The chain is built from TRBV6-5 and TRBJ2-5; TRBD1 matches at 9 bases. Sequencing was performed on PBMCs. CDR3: CASSSTGGGRKTQYF. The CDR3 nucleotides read TGTGCCAGCAGTTCCACAGGGGGCGGAAGGAAGACCCAGTACTTC.